This T cell receptor beta chain was found in a study of CD8+ T cells in alopecia areata. About the study: Tofacitinib was taken orally by treated patients, and the dose was 5 to 10 mg twice daily. A 6-month period off drug followed tofacitinib, which lasted 6 to 18 months. Study-wide points: Possibly because of HLA-related factors, TCR sharing was less clear across patients than in mice. There were also resident alphabeta T cells of normal skin sequenced in scalp samples.

Peripheral blood samples and lesional scalp punch biopsies were obtained from alopecia areata patients. Regarding this clone: Its antigen is undetermined.

With 4 bases removed from V and 2 bases from J, the gap between germline ends came to 5 bases. The CDR3 totals 12 residues. The germline V gene has CDR1 LNHDA and CDR2 SQIVND (reference sequence). Reverse transcription of extracted RNA yielded cDNA, which provided the sequencing template. The repertoire was sequenced with immunoSEQ multiplex PCR; TCRdb's copy has only in-frame clones and lacks some. The table includes about 12,000 clones, roughly 50% detected once. This sequence joins TRBV19 and TRBJ1-2; D unclear. The specimen was skin. The TCR was taken from a human donor with alopecia areata. The DNA for the CDR3 is TGTGCCAGTAGTACACCGAACTATGGCTACACCTTC. Its translation is CASSTPNYGYTF.